This TCR beta chain emerged from a study of shared clonotypes between healthy human individuals. The table came from immunoSEQ multiplex PCR; TCRdb's copy has only in-frame clones and leaves some out. The sample records some 2.1 million clones, 85% to 95% being singletons. Broader study findings: The study generally estimated greater richness for naive than memory subsets. Shared across a few donors were around 5% of the naive CD4 clonotypes. Having only a few donors restricted how much genetic and exposure-history diversity was captured.

Turning to this clone: The antigen is undetermined.

Sequenced material: naive CD4+ T cells sorted from blood. Specified subset: CD45RA+ positively selected. This TCR was sampled from a young man in good health.

The CDR3 loop is CASSYSPGGNYQPQHF. CDR3 sequence (DNA): TGTGCCAGCAGTTACTCCCCGGGGGGCAACTATCAGCCCCAGCATTTT. The chain has TRBV6-6 and TRBJ1-5; tentative D call: TRBD1 (6 bases). The CDR3 covers 16 residues. Germline loops: CDR1 MNHNY, CDR2 SVGAGI (reference sequence). V shed 0 bases and J shed 5 bases, with 14 bases lying between them.